Presented here are 5 T cell receptor beta chains from one specimen sequenced in a study of molecular identifiers for immune sequencing clone quantification. TCRdb redid the calling of the PCR reads with MiXCR, one entry per CDR3 protein. This table holds approximately 10,000 distinct CDR3 sequences, 15% to 20% found once. The sequenced sample consisted of naive CD8+ T cells from blood, with Jurkat cell RNA spiked in. Stated subset: FACS-sorted CD8+CD4-CCR7+CD45RA+ naive T cells. All receptors come from a human donor in good health. Some libraries in this study had Jurkat cell RNA spiked in.

This clonotype is classed as medium-sized. V and J are TRBV7-6 and TRBJ2-7; D may be TRBD1 (5 bases). Germline V CDR1 and CDR2: SGHVS, FNYEAQ. The CDR3 consists of 13 residues. V shed 5 bases and J shed 0 bases, with 8 bases lying between them. The CDR3 is CASSADTSYEQYF. DNA of the CDR3: TGTGCCAGCAGCGCGGACACCTCCTACGAGCAGTACTTC.

The table lists this clonotype with a few counts. The CDR3 loop reads CASSLNDPYEQYF. For the CDR3, the DNA is TGTGCCAGCAGTTTGAACGACCCATACGAGCAGTACTTC. The V call is TRBV11-1, the J call TRBJ2-7; the D is unclear. CDR3 length: 13 amino acids. V lost 6 bases and J lost 4, with 13 bases in between. Germline-derived CDR1 and CDR2 are SGHAT and FQDESV (reference sequence). Together with reference TRBV11-1 and TRBJ2-7, the CDR3 gives the full variable domain: EAEVAQSPRYKITEKSQAVAFWCDPISGHATLYWYRQILGQGPELLVQFQDESVVDDSQLPKDRFSAERLKGVDSTLKIQPAELGDSAMYLCASSLNDPYEQYFGPGTRLTVT.

For this clonotype: A much larger clone differs by one base, so this may be a read error. The CDR3 DNA reads TGTGCCAGCAGCACAACCGGGACAGGGAGCCACGAGCAGTACTTC. This codes for CASSTTGTGSHEQYF. This sequence joins TRBV7-9 and TRBJ2-7, with 9 nucleotides matching TRBD1. The V and J ends lost 5 bases and 5 bases, in that order; junction bases with no gene match: 10. The CDR3 extends over 15 amino acids. The germline V gene has CDR1 SEHNR and CDR2 FQNEAQ (reference sequence).

This clonotype counts as medium-sized. This chain links TRBV4-3 with TRBJ2-2; D gene unclear. The germline V gene encodes CDR1 LGHNA and CDR2 YSLEER. V was pared by 4 bases and J by 1 base, with 7 bases between. The CDR3 sequence is 14 residues long. As DNA, the CDR3 is TGCGCCAGCAGCCCATCCAGGAACACCGGGGAGCTGTTTTTT. It translates to CASSPSRNTGELFF.

This clonotype was seen many times. The chain has TRBV3-1 and TRBJ2-3; 8 positions match TRBD1. Germline V CDR1 and CDR2: LGHDT, YNNKEL (reference sequence). With V trimmed by 2 bases and J by 3 bases, 4 bases remained unmatched. The CDR3 consists of 15 residues. The CDR3 region is CASSQFGQGTDTQYF. The CDR3 region has the DNA TGTGCCAGCAGCCAATTTGGACAGGGAACAGATACGCAGTATTTT.